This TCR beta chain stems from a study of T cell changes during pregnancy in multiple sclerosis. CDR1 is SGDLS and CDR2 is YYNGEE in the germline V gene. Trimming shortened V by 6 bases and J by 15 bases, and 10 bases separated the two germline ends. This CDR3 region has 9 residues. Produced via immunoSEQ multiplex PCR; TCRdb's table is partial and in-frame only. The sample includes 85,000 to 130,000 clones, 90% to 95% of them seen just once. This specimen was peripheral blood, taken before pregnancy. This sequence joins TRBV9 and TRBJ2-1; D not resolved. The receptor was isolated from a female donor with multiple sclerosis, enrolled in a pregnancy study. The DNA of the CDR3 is TGTGCCAGCACCCAGAGGAGGTTCTTC. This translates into CASTQRRFF.